This T cell receptor beta chain was documented in a study of blood T cell repertoires in COVID-19. Study-level information: There were acute and convalescent COVID-19 samples, and they came from the United States, Italy and Spain. T cells, B-cell-depleted T cells, or PBMCs provided the cDNA or gDNA that served as material.

As processed by the authors: The authors estimated nucleated cell counts from reference gene primer amplification. Assay: immunoSEQ multiplex PCR; the TCRdb copy retains only in-frame clones and omits some. Clonal size and the V and J genes are those of that table, whereas D and trimming came from the DNA. The sample carries roughly 72,000 clones, about four fifths recorded once. In its sample, this clone was seen a few times. Losses at the gene ends were 5 bases for V and 5 bases for J; bases not matched to a gene: 9. In germline, CDR1 is SEHNR, CDR2 FQNEAQ (reference sequence). This CDR3 contains 15 residues.

Input material: peripheral blood. The receptor's source is a woman of 80 years or more with active or convalescent COVID-19. V and J are TRBV7-9 and TRBJ2-5, with TRBD1 matching over 9 bases. CDR3 coding DNA: TGTGCCAGCAGCCCGAGGGACAGGGCGAAGGAGACCCAGTACTTC. Amino acids: CASSPRDRAKETQYF.